The next 16 T cell receptor beta chains were all read from a single sample in a study of tumor and adjacent non-tumor tissue in lung cancer. TCRbeta libraries were built with three rounds of nested PCR, modified from ARM-PCR. TCRdb redid the calling of the multiplex PCR reads with MiXCR, one entry per CDR3 protein. In the table there are 65,000 to 95,000 distinct CDR3 sequences, around 65% of which are singletons. RNA was extracted from bulk tissue without any cell sorting. The sample was lung tumor tissue. Receptors originate from a woman aged 70-85 years with non-small cell lung cancer.

Ten or more counts support this clonotype. The chain joins TRBV20-1 to TRBJ2-1; 8 bases agree with TRBD2. V shed 0 bases and J 2 bases; nucleotides not matched to a gene: 3. The V gene's germline CDR1 is DFQATT and CDR2 SNEGSKA (reference sequence). The CDR3 consists of 15 residues. CDR3 sequence reads: CSARDPAGAYNEQFF. As DNA, the CDR3 is TGCAGTGCTAGAGATCCAGCGGGGGCCTACAATGAGCAGTTCTTC.

In regard to this clonotype: The junction differs from germline at one of its ends, possibly a read error. The rearrangement uses TRBV12-3 or TRBV12-4 and TRBJ2-4; TRBD1 matches 8 bases. The CDR3 sequence is 21 residues long. The CDR3 sequence is CASSLRRGRVMGGLGRNIEYF. For the CDR3, the DNA is TGTGCCAGCAGTTTACGCAGGGGGCGAGTCATGGGGGGCTTGGGTCGGAACATTGAGTACTTC.

As for this clonotype: A clone one base away is much larger, so this may be a read error. In nucleotides, the CDR3 is TGTGCCAGCAGTTTCAGCGGGAGATCCCGGGAGCTGTTTTTT. Amino acids: CASSFSGRSRELFF. The V gene is TRBV12-3 or TRBV12-4, the J gene TRBJ2-2, with 8 bases lining up with TRBD2. The CDR3 is 14 amino acids. Trimming cost V 3 bases and J 9 bases; bases outside gene matches: 6.

This clonotype came up a few times. The gene calls are TRBV7-9 and TRBJ2-1; D ambiguous. The CDR3 runs 12 residues. Germline loops: CDR1 SEHNR, CDR2 FQNEAQ (reference sequence). V was cut by 4 bases and J by 10 bases, with 11 bases left in between. The CDR3 spells CASSWGVREQFF. The DNA for the CDR3 is TGTGCCAGCAGCTGGGGTGTGCGAGAGCAGTTCTTC.

Regarding this clonotype: Given a much more abundant clone one base away, this may be a read error. The chain uses TRBV30 and TRBJ2-2; D may be TRBD1 (6 bases). The CDR3 has 14 amino acids. Germline loops: CDR1 GTSNPN, CDR2 SVGIG (reference sequence). The CDR3 is CVWRLQGNTGELFF. The DNA for the CDR3 is TGTGTCTGGAGGCTACAGGGGAACACCGGGGAGCTGTTTTTT.

A remark on this clonotype: The conserved phenylalanine or tryptophan normally closing the CDR3 is absent here, so this likely arose from a read error. The chain carries TRBV4-1 and TRBJ2-1; D is possibly TRBD2 (5 bases). Germline lookup yields CDR1 MGHRA and CDR2 YSYEKL. This CDR3 is 17 amino acids long. This CDR3 is CASSQDLGGVVLGEQFL. The CDR3 DNA reads TGCGCCAGTAGCCAAGATCTAGGAGGAGTAGTCCTAGGTGAGCAGTTCCTC.

Of note for this clonotype: Without the conserved terminal phenylalanine or tryptophan, this CDR3 likely stems from a read error. The chain carries TRBV11-3 and TRBJ2-1, with 8 bases matching TRBD2. The CDR3 consists of 14 residues. The V gene's germline CDR1 is SGHNT and CDR2 YENEEA. The junction had 3 bases not matched to a gene; V was cut back by 5 bases and J by 3 bases. The CDR3 loop is CASSPGLGYNEQFS. The CDR3 nucleotides read TGTGCCAGCAGCCCGGGACTAGGCTACAATGAGCAGTTCTCC.

V usage is TRBV6-5 and J usage is TRBJ2-1; D gene ambiguous. The CDR3 has 15 amino acids. In germline, CDR1 is MNHEY, CDR2 SVGAGI. The V and J ends lost 2 bases and 5 bases respectively, with 13 bases between them. This CDR3 is CASSYGLRLNNEQFF. The DNA for the CDR3 is TGTGCCAGCAGTTACGGCCTCAGACTTAACAATGAGCAGTTCTTC.

Points on this clonotype: At one end the junction does not follow the germline gene, possibly because of a read error. V gene TRBV10-1 combines with J gene TRBJ2-7; TRBD2 is a possible D gene (5 bases). Germline CDR1 WNHNN, CDR2 SYGVQD (reference sequence). There are 15 residues in the CDR3. Written as DNA, the CDR3 is TGCGCCAGGAGTGATTCTGAGACTAACTCCTACGAGCAGTACTTC. Protein sequence: CARSDSETNSYEQYF.

Turning to this clonotype: The final CDR3 position lacks the conserved phenylalanine or tryptophan, pointing to a likely read error. The rearrangement links TRBV29-1 to TRBJ2-7, with 9 bases matching TRBD1. Per germline, CDR1 SQVTM and CDR2 ANQGSEA. The CDR3 runs to 11 residues. CDR3 coding DNA: TGTAGCGTAGGGACAGGGAACGAGCAGTACCTC. Translated: CSVGTGNEQYL.

A note on this clonotype: The CDR3 carries no conserved terminal phenylalanine or tryptophan, so it likely arises from a read error. The chain has TRBV5-4 and TRBJ2-3; perhaps D is TRBD1 or TRBD2 (5 bases each). The CDR3 totals 15 residues. Germline V CDR1 and CDR2: SGHNT, YYREEE (reference sequence). The CDR3 nucleotides are TGTGCCAGCAGCGGACGGGGCAGGAGCACAGATACACAGTATTTA. Its protein product is CASSGRGRSTDTQYL.

About this clonotype itself: In this CDR3 the conserved last residue, phenylalanine or tryptophan, is missing, so a read error is likely. The rearrangement links TRBV29-1 to TRBJ2-1; unclear D gene. V was pared by 5 bases and J by 0 bases, with 14 bases between. The CDR3 is 15 amino acids. Germline CDR1 and CDR2: SQVTM and ANQGSEA. CDR3 DNA: TGCAGCGTTCGACCACTTGGAAGCTCCTACAATGAGCAGTTCCTC. Translation: CSVRPLGSSYNEQFL.

The chain combines TRBV7-3 with TRBJ2-1, with D unclear. Looked up from germline, CDR1 is SGHTA and CDR2 is FQGTGA. This CDR3 region has 15 residues. Trimming stripped 5 bases from V and 6 bases from J, with 17 bases between. The CDR3 DNA sequence: TGTGCCAGCAGCGCAATGGCCTCTAGGACCAATGAGCAGTTCTTC. It translates to CASSAMASRTNEQFF.

For this clonotype: An end of the junction differs from the germline gene, which may be a read error. This chain links TRBV20-1 with TRBJ1-6, with TRBD1 as a possible D gene (6 bases). The germline gives CDR1 DFQATT, CDR2 SNEGSKA (reference sequence). The CDR3 is made up of 16 amino acids. CDR3 loop: CSASPWPGGENSPVHF. The CDR3, as DNA: TGCAGTGCCAGTCCATGGCCCGGGGGCGAAAATTCACCCGTCCACTTT.

The table lists this clonotype with a count of one. A much larger clone differs from this one at a single base, so this may be a read error. The J gene is TRBJ2-1, the V gene TRBV7-8; 8 nucleotides agree with TRBD2. The CDR3 has 16 amino acids. From germline, CDR1 is SGHVS and CDR2 FQNEAQ. Here the CDR3 DNA reads TGTGCCAGCAGCTTAGGGGTAGCGGGGACCTACAATGAGCTGTTCTTC. Protein product: CASSLGVAGTYNELFF.

This clonotype was detected only a few times. Since no conserved phenylalanine or tryptophan closes the CDR3, a read error is the likely cause. The V call is TRBV14, the J call TRBJ1-1, with D unresolved. The CDR3 length is 13 residues. Germline V gives CDR1 SGHDN, CDR2 FVKESK. The germline V and J ends were trimmed by 2 bases and 6 bases, with 10 bases remaining between them. CDR3 nucleotide sequence: TGTGCCAGCAGCCAAACAGAAATGGCTGAAGCTTTCCAT. Translation gives CASSQTEMAEAFH.